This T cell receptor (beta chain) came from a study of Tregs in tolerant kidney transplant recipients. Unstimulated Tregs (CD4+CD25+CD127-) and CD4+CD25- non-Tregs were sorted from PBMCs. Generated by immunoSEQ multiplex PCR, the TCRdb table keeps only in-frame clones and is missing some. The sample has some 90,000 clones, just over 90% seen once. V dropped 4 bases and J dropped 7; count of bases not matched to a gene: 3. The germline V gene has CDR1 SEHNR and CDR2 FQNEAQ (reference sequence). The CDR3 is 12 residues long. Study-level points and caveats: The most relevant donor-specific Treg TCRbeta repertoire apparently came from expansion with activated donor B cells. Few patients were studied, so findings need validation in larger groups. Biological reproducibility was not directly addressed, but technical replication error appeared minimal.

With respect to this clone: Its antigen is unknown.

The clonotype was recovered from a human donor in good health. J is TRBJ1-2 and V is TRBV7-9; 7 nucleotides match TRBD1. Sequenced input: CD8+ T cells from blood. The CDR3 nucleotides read TGTGCCAGCAGCTCCGACAGGGTTGGCTACACCTTC. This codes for CASSSDRVGYTF.